The rows below give T cell receptor beta chains drawn from one sample of a study of cytomegalovirus exposure and HLA in healthy donors. The table came from immunoSEQ multiplex PCR; TCRdb's copy has only in-frame clones and leaves some out. The data contain 150,000 or so clones, approximately 84% of them singletons. Source material: PBMCs. Every receptor here comes from a man aged 30 to 39 in good health and CMV-seropositive. Each CDR3 is given with its conserved first and last residue. D genes are given only for firm matches. Size values are once, few and many counts, or a class for expanded clones, and some rows have none.

clone_size: NA; cdr3_length: 16; v_call: TRBV9; d_call: TRBD1; j_call: TRBJ1-4; cdr3_nt: TGTGCCAGCAGCGACCTAGAGACAGGGGTCGGTGAAAAACTGTTTTTT; cdr3_aa: CASSDLETGVGEKLFF
clone_size: NA; cdr3_length: 15; v_call: TRBV7-2; d_call: NA; j_call: TRBJ2-7; cdr3_nt: TGTGCCAGCAGCTTAAGTTCGGGCAGGGCCTACGAGCAGTACTTC; cdr3_aa: CASSLSSGRAYEQYF
clone_size: NA; cdr3_length: 14; v_call: TRBV27; d_call: TRBD1; j_call: TRBJ1-1; cdr3_nt: TGTGCCAGCAGCTGGGACAGGGAAAACACTGAAGCTTTCTTT; cdr3_aa: CASSWDRENTEAFF
clone_size: NA; cdr3_length: 14; v_call: TRBV19; d_call: TRBD1; j_call: TRBJ2-2; cdr3_nt: TGTGCCAGTAGTATACAGGGGGCAAACGGGGAGCTGTTTTTT; cdr3_aa: CASSIQGANGELFF
clone_size: NA; cdr3_length: 13; v_call: TRBV10-3; d_call: TRBD2; j_call: TRBJ2-5; cdr3_nt: TGTGCCATCAGCGGGGGGGAGATTGAGACCCAGTACTTC; cdr3_aa: CAISGGEIETQYF
clone_size: NA; cdr3_length: 14; v_call: TRBV7-2; d_call: TRBD2; j_call: TRBJ2-3; cdr3_nt: TGTGCCAGCGGGGTGGGGGGGGGAACAGATACGCAGTATTTT; cdr3_aa: CASGVGGGTDTQYF
clone_size: NA; cdr3_length: 17; v_call: TRBV27; d_call: TRBD2; j_call: TRBJ2-2; cdr3_nt: TGTGCCAGCAGCAGCACCGGGACTAGCTTTAACACCGGGGAGCTGTTTTTT; cdr3_aa: CASSSTGTSFNTGELFF
clone_size: NA; cdr3_length: 19; v_call: TRBV7-9; d_call: TRBD1; j_call: TRBJ2-6; cdr3_nt: TGTTCCAGCAGCTTCCAACTGGGGACAGGAATCTCTGGGGCCAACGTCCTGACTTTC; cdr3_aa: CSSSFQLGTGISGANVLTF
clone_size: NA; cdr3_length: 10; v_call: TRBV10-3; d_call: NA; j_call: TRBJ1-1; cdr3_nt: TGTGCCACCCTCCACACTGAAGCTTTCTTT; cdr3_aa: CATLHTEAFF
clone_size: NA; cdr3_length: 11; v_call: TRBV30; d_call: NA; j_call: TRBJ2-5; cdr3_nt: TGTGCCCGGGGTCTGGGGGAGACCCAGTACTTC; cdr3_aa: CARGLGETQYF
clone_size: few; cdr3_length: 15; v_call: TRBV5-1; d_call: NA; j_call: TRBJ2-7; cdr3_nt: TGCGCCAGCAGCTTGGGCAGGGGAATGACCTACGAGCAGTACTTC; cdr3_aa: CASSLGRGMTYEQYF
clone_size: NA; cdr3_length: 13; v_call: TRBV7-6; d_call: NA; j_call: TRBJ2-5; cdr3_nt: TGTGCCAGCAGCTCCAGGAACCAAGAGACCCAGTACTTC; cdr3_aa: CASSSRNQETQYF
clone_size: NA; cdr3_length: 13; v_call: TRBV2; d_call: NA; j_call: TRBJ2-4; cdr3_nt: TGTGCCAGCAGGTCGGGAGCCAAAAACATTCAGTACTTC; cdr3_aa: CASRSGAKNIQYF
clone_size: NA; cdr3_length: 13; v_call: TRBV6-6; d_call: NA; j_call: TRBJ1-1; cdr3_nt: TGTGCCAGCAGTTTGACAGGCGCTTCTGAAGCTTTCTTT; cdr3_aa: CASSLTGASEAFF
clone_size: NA; cdr3_length: 14; v_call: TRBV2; d_call: NA; j_call: TRBJ1-5; cdr3_nt: TGTGCCAGCAGTATACAGGGTAGCAATCAGCCCCAGCATTTT; cdr3_aa: CASSIQGSNQPQHF
clone_size: NA; cdr3_length: 10; v_call: TRBV11-3; d_call: NA; j_call: TRBJ2-7; cdr3_nt: TGTGCCCCCCTAGCCTCCGAGCAGTACTTC; cdr3_aa: CAPLASEQYF
clone_size: NA; cdr3_length: 16; v_call: TRBV27; d_call: NA; j_call: TRBJ2-3; cdr3_nt: TGTGCCAGCAGTGGGGGCTGGGCAACTAGCACAGATACGCAGTATTTT; cdr3_aa: CASSGGWATSTDTQYF
clone_size: NA; cdr3_length: 15; v_call: TRBV5-6; d_call: TRBD2; j_call: TRBJ2-7; cdr3_nt: TGTGCCAGCAGCTTGAAGGGCAGGGAGGGCTACGAGCAGTACTTC; cdr3_aa: CASSLKGREGYEQYF
clone_size: NA; cdr3_length: 13; v_call: TRBV9; d_call: NA; j_call: TRBJ1-6; cdr3_nt: TGTGCCAGCAGCGTAGCGGGGTATTCACCCCTCCACTTT; cdr3_aa: CASSVAGYSPLHF
clone_size: NA; cdr3_length: 16; v_call: TRBV28; d_call: NA; j_call: TRBJ2-7; cdr3_nt: TGTGCCAGCAGTTCAAGAGGGGGACACGATATCTACGAGCAGTACTTC; cdr3_aa: CASSSRGGHDIYEQYF
clone_size: once; cdr3_length: 12; v_call: TRBV30; d_call: NA; j_call: TRBJ2-5; cdr3_nt: TGTGCCTGGAGGGAGGGAAAAGAGACCCAGTACTTC; cdr3_aa: CAWREGKETQYF
clone_size: NA; cdr3_length: 14; v_call: TRBV10-3; d_call: NA; j_call: TRBJ1-1; cdr3_nt: TGTGCCATCAGTAGAACAGTGATGAACACTGAAGCTTTCTTT; cdr3_aa: CAISRTVMNTEAFF
clone_size: NA; cdr3_length: 14; v_call: TRBV7-8; d_call: NA; j_call: TRBJ2-4; cdr3_nt: TGTGCCAGCAGCCCAGTCGTAGCCAAAAACATTCAGTACTTC; cdr3_aa: CASSPVVAKNIQYF
clone_size: NA; cdr3_length: 18; v_call: TRBV9; d_call: TRBD2; j_call: TRBJ2-3; cdr3_nt: TGTGCCAGCAGCGTAGGGGCTAGCGGGGGGGCTAGCACAGATACGCAGTATTTT; cdr3_aa: CASSVGASGGASTDTQYF
clone_size: NA; cdr3_length: 15; v_call: TRBV14; d_call: NA; j_call: TRBJ1-2; cdr3_nt: TGTGCCAGCAGCCACGGGAGGGGGAGAGGCTATGGCTACACCTTC; cdr3_aa: CASSHGRGRGYGYTF
clone_size: NA; cdr3_length: 15; v_call: TRBV7-2; d_call: NA; j_call: TRBJ1-2; cdr3_nt: TGTGCCAGCACACGACCCGGGACACATAACTATGGCTACACCTTC; cdr3_aa: CASTRPGTHNYGYTF
clone_size: NA; cdr3_length: 17; v_call: TRBV4-2; d_call: NA; j_call: TRBJ2-1; cdr3_nt: TGTGCCAGCAGCCAGGTGGCGGACTCCTTCTCCTACAATGAGCAGTTCTTC; cdr3_aa: CASSQVADSFSYNEQFF
clone_size: NA; cdr3_length: 13; v_call: TRBV7-9; d_call: NA; j_call: TRBJ1-2; cdr3_nt: TGTGCCAGCAGCGCAACCAGGGATAATGGCTACACCTTC; cdr3_aa: CASSATRDNGYTF
clone_size: NA; cdr3_length: 14; v_call: TRBV11-3; d_call: NA; j_call: TRBJ1-2; cdr3_nt: TGTGCCAGCAGCTTAGGTAGACGGGATTATGGCTACACCTTC; cdr3_aa: CASSLGRRDYGYTF
clone_size: NA; cdr3_length: 16; v_call: TRBV6-5; d_call: NA; j_call: TRBJ1-1; cdr3_nt: TGTGCCAGCAGTTCTCCACGGGGGGGGGCGGGCACTGAAGCTTTCTTT; cdr3_aa: CASSSPRGGAGTEAFF
clone_size: NA; cdr3_length: 17; v_call: TRBV7-8; d_call: TRBD2; j_call: TRBJ2-1; cdr3_nt: TGTGCCAGCAGCTCCGAATGGGCGCGGGAGGTTTCTCATGAGCAGTTCTTC; cdr3_aa: CASSSEWAREVSHEQFF
clone_size: NA; cdr3_length: 12; v_call: TRBV6-1; d_call: NA; j_call: TRBJ1-2; cdr3_nt: TGTGCCAGCAGTCGGACAGTCTATGGCTACACCTTC; cdr3_aa: CASSRTVYGYTF
clone_size: NA; cdr3_length: 16; v_call: TRBV19; d_call: NA; j_call: TRBJ2-1; cdr3_nt: TGTGCCAGTAGGCCAAAGGGACTTCTAAAAGGTAGTGAGCAGTTCTTC; cdr3_aa: CASRPKGLLKGSEQFF
clone_size: NA; cdr3_length: 15; v_call: TRBV9; d_call: TRBD1; j_call: TRBJ2-3; cdr3_nt: TGTGCCAGCAGCGTAATGGGACAGGGACAAGATACGCAGTATTTT; cdr3_aa: CASSVMGQGQDTQYF
clone_size: NA; cdr3_length: 15; v_call: TRBV6-6; d_call: TRBD2; j_call: TRBJ2-5; cdr3_nt: TGTGCCAGCACCCCGCGGGAGGTGGGGGTGGAGACCCAGTACTTC; cdr3_aa: CASTPREVGVETQYF
clone_size: NA; cdr3_length: 14; v_call: TRBV29-1; d_call: NA; j_call: TRBJ2-6; cdr3_nt: TGCAGCGTTGAAGGCGTTCCTGGGGCCAACGTCCTGACTTTC; cdr3_aa: CSVEGVPGANVLTF
clone_size: once; cdr3_length: 13; v_call: TRBV7-7; d_call: NA; j_call: TRBJ2-3; cdr3_nt: TGTGCTAGCAGCTCGGACTATCCAGATACGCAGTATTTT; cdr3_aa: CASSSDYPDTQYF
clone_size: NA; cdr3_length: 17; v_call: TRBV6-1; d_call: TRBD1; j_call: TRBJ1-3; cdr3_nt: TGTGCCAGCAGTGACGCCGGGACAGATCTCTCTGGAAACACCATATATTTT; cdr3_aa: CASSDAGTDLSGNTIYF
clone_size: NA; cdr3_length: 16; v_call: TRBV5-8; d_call: TRBD1; j_call: TRBJ1-3; cdr3_nt: TGTGCCAGCAGCTTAGAACAGACAGGGTCTGGAAACACCATATATTTT; cdr3_aa: CASSLEQTGSGNTIYF
clone_size: NA; cdr3_length: 17; v_call: TRBV18; d_call: TRBD2; j_call: TRBJ2-1; cdr3_nt: TGTGCCAGCTCACCAGCTGGGACTAGCGGGAGTTACAATGAGCAGTTCTTC; cdr3_aa: CASSPAGTSGSYNEQFF
clone_size: NA; cdr3_length: 14; v_call: TRBV28; d_call: NA; j_call: TRBJ1-4; cdr3_nt: TGTGCCAGCAGGCCACAGGGAAGAAAAGAAAAACTGTTTTTT; cdr3_aa: CASRPQGRKEKLFF
clone_size: NA; cdr3_length: 15; v_call: TRBV11-3; d_call: NA; j_call: TRBJ2-1; cdr3_nt: TGTGCCAGCAGCTTAGGGACTACCAGCCCGTCTGAGCAGTTCTTC; cdr3_aa: CASSLGTTSPSEQFF
clone_size: once; cdr3_length: 15; v_call: TRBV7-9; d_call: NA; j_call: TRBJ2-1; cdr3_nt: TGTGCCAGCAGCTTAGTCATGAGCTCCTACAATGAGCAGTTCTTC; cdr3_aa: CASSLVMSSYNEQFF
clone_size: NA; cdr3_length: 15; v_call: TRBV6-5; d_call: TRBD2; j_call: TRBJ2-7; cdr3_nt: TGTGCCAGCAGCGAGAGGAGGGAGGGCTCCTACGAGCAGTACTTC; cdr3_aa: CASSERREGSYEQYF
clone_size: few; cdr3_length: 16; v_call: TRBV6-4; d_call: TRBD2; j_call: TRBJ2-2; cdr3_nt: TGTGCCAGCAGTGACCCCGGACTAGCCGGGGGAGGGGAGCTGTTTTTT; cdr3_aa: CASSDPGLAGGGELFF
clone_size: NA; cdr3_length: 15; v_call: TRBV11-3; d_call: NA; j_call: TRBJ2-3; cdr3_nt: TGTGCCAGCAGCGCCCTTACAGCTATGGCAGATACGCAGTATTTT; cdr3_aa: CASSALTAMADTQYF
clone_size: NA; cdr3_length: 15; v_call: TRBV27; d_call: TRBD2; j_call: TRBJ2-5; cdr3_nt: TGTGCCAGCAGTCCTAAGCGGGGGGGCCAAGAGACCCAGTACTTC; cdr3_aa: CASSPKRGGQETQYF
clone_size: NA; cdr3_length: 16; v_call: TRBV28; d_call: NA; j_call: TRBJ2-7; cdr3_nt: TGTGCCAGCAGTCCGCTCGGGGTACAAGCCTCGTACGAGCAGTACTTC; cdr3_aa: CASSPLGVQASYEQYF